This is a list of T cell receptor beta chains from one sample in a study of blood T cell repertoires in COVID-19. The data were produced by immunoSEQ multiplex PCR, yet TCRdb's version contains in-frame clones alone and is incomplete. Counted here are about 260,000 clones, approximately 89% occurring once; the ten biggest clones make up 10% to 13%. The sequencing input was peripheral blood. The source of these receptors is a woman in her 70s with COVID-19, enrolled during active disease. Each CDR3 is given with its conserved first and last residue. The order of the fields is V gene, J gene, CDR3 protein.

TRBV7-2	TRBJ2-5	CASSLGPRDIGETQYF
TRBV13	TRBJ2-1	CASSRELAGYEQFF
TRBV6-2/TRBV6-3	TRBJ2-5	CASSYRIGGADEETQYF
TRBV5-4	TRBJ2-7	CASRARDTTYEQYF
TRBV28	TRBJ2-1	CASGKLDRVYNEQFF
TRBV7-9	TRBJ2-3	CASSSGLAETTDTQYF
TRBV5-4	TRBJ2-7	CASSFLTSGGTYEQYF
TRBV6-5	TRBJ1-1	CASRRTRGGTEAFF
TRBV5-1	TRBJ1-4	CASSSGRTHEKLFF
TRBV11-3	TRBJ1-6	CASSFLTWNSPLHF
TRBV6-1	TRBJ2-3	CASSEYELTYTDTQYF
TRBV5-1	TRBJ1-1	CASSRGQSRAEAFF
TRBV2	TRBJ2-5	CASSEGRVGTQYF
TRBV4-1	TRBJ1-1	CASSQEGGGSEAFF
TRBV2	TRBJ1-5	CASIQGEGQPQHF
TRBV20-1	TRBJ2-5	CSASKGELQETQYF
TRBV6-5	TRBJ1-2	CASSYGDRFYGYTF
TRBV12-3/TRBV12-4	TRBJ1-2	CASSPDRGGYTF
TRBV11-2	TRBJ2-1	CASSLAHLGYEQFF
TRBV7-3	TRBJ2-4	CASSPTSGLAKNIQYF
TRBV5-1	TRBJ2-5	CASSLGQLETQYF
TRBV5-6	TRBJ1-1	CASSLDQGRRNTEAFF
TRBV11-2	TRBJ2-3	CASSPTGSTDTQYF
TRBV6-4	TRBJ1-2	CASSRDGQSNYGYTF
TRBV28	TRBJ1-4	CASSSQGVEKLFF
TRBV5-5	TRBJ1-1	CASSLAGLTEAFF
TRBV2	TRBJ1-2	CASRSLQGLGYTF